This is a list of T cell receptor beta chains from one sample in a study of regulatory T cells in long-lasting Graves disease. TCRdb reanalysed the multiplex PCR reads using MiXCR and keeps one entry per CDR3 protein. This sample carries around 500,000 distinct CDR3 sequences, around 20% of them seen once, and the ten largest clones take approximately 7.8%. The material sequenced was peripheral blood mononuclear cells (PBMCs), taken when the disease was refractory, from a patient treated with antithyroid drugs. Receptors were obtained from a female donor with Graves disease. Each CDR3 is given with its conserved first and last residue. The D gene is left open where the match is weak. Expanded clones are given a class, and other clones once, few, many or no size at all.

j_call clone_size d_call v_call cdr3_nt cdr3_aa
TRBJ2-2 - TRBD2 TRBV6-1 TGTGCCAGCAGCCCCGGGACTAGCGGGAGGAAGACCGGGGAGCTGTTTTTT CASSPGTSGRKTGELFF
TRBJ1-1 - - TRBV7-2 TGTGCCAGCAGCACCCGAACAGGGCTGAACACTGAAGCTTTCTTT CASSTRTGLNTEAFF
TRBJ2-7 - - TRBV29-1 TGCAGCGTTGAAGAAGACAGTCAATACGAGCAGTACTTC CSVEEDSQYEQYF
TRBJ1-5 - - TRBV4-1 TGCGCCAGCAGCCAAGAAGGCTATCAGCCCCAGCATTTT CASSQEGYQPQHF
TRBJ1-2 many - TRBV28 TGTGCCAGCAGTTATCCCCGCCGATCGCCCGACTATGGCTACACCTTC CASSYPRRSPDYGYTF
TRBJ1-1 - - TRBV20-1 TGCAGTGCTGCACGACAGAGGAACACTGAAGCTTTCTTT CSAARQRNTEAFF
TRBJ2-7 many TRBD2 TRBV5-1 TGCGCCAGCAGCTTGGTAGGACTAGCGGGAGGAACTTCCTACGAGCAGTACTTC CASSLVGLAGGTSYEQYF
TRBJ2-3 - - TRBV28 TGTGCCAGCAGTTTAACAGGGCGCACAGATACGCAGTATTTT CASSLTGRTDTQYF
TRBJ1-5 few - TRBV28 TGTGCCAGCAGTTTAGCGGGGGCCGGGGGTCAGCCCCAGCATTTT CASSLAGAGGQPQHF
TRBJ2-7 many - TRBV6-5 TGTGCCAGCAGCTACGTAGGCCTAGCGAGCTACGAGCAGTACTTC CASSYVGLASYEQYF
TRBJ2-4 few - TRBV6-1 TGTGCCAGCAGTCGTCCCAGGGGGACTAGAAACATTCAGTACTTC CASSRPRGTRNIQYF
TRBJ2-2 - TRBD1 TRBV12-3/TRBV12-4 TGTGCCGGCAAACACCAGGGGGCTACCGGGGAGCTGTTTTTT CAGKHQGATGELFF
TRBJ2-2 - TRBD2 TRBV6-1 TGTGCCAGCAGTGGGACTAGCGGAAGAACTACCGGGGAGCTGTTTTTT CASSGTSGRTTGELFF
TRBJ2-7 many TRBD2 TRBV27 TGTGCCAGCAGTCCCCGTACGGGGGGGCCCTACGAGCAGTACTTC CASSPRTGGPYEQYF
TRBJ2-7 few - TRBV7-8 TGTGCCAGCAGCTTAGAAGGAATAGGGGACGAGCAGTACTTC CASSLEGIGDEQYF
TRBJ2-7 many - TRBV28 TGTGCCAGCAGTTTGTCTGAGGGGACACCACGACCCTACTACGAGCAGTACTTC CASSLSEGTPRPYYEQYF
TRBJ2-7 many TRBD1 TRBV2 TGTGCCAGCAGAGAAGGGACAGGCAGCTCCTACGAGCAGTACTTC CASREGTGSSYEQYF
TRBJ2-7 many TRBD1 TRBV6-1 TGTGCCAGCCAGCCGGGACAGTCCCACGAGCAGTACTTC CASQPGQSHEQYF
TRBJ2-1 once - TRBV7-6 TGTGCCAGCAGCCGGACCGCTAAAAGCCCCTACAATGAGCAGTTCTTC CASSRTAKSPYNEQFF
TRBJ2-3 - - TRBV27 TGTGCCAGCAGTCGACTCGCTAGTGGCACAGATACGCAGTATTTT CASSRLASGTDTQYF
TRBJ2-5 many - TRBV28 TGTGCCAGCAGTTTCCCTCAGGGGTACCAAGAGACCCAGTACTTC CASSFPQGYQETQYF
TRBJ2-7 many - TRBV6-2/TRBV6-3 TGTGCCAGCAGTTATGGGAACCGGGCCACCTACGAGCAGTACTTC CASSYGNRATYEQYF
TRBJ2-5 many TRBD2 TRBV7-7 TGTGCTAGCAGCGTAAGCGGGAGCGGGGAGGAGACCCAGTACTTC CASSVSGSGEETQYF
TRBJ1-1 - - TRBV11-2 TGTGCCAGCAGCTTAGGGGGGGGGGCGAACACTGAAGCTTTCTTT CASSLGGGANTEAFF
TRBJ1-2 many - TRBV28 TGTGCCCGACGGGCCGTTGGTCGGGTAGGCTACACCTTC CARRAVGRVGYTF
TRBJ2-7 many - TRBV7-9 TGTGCCAGCATCCAGACCCTCTCTCCTGAACAGTACTTC CASIQTLSPEQYF
TRBJ2-1 few TRBD2 TRBV11-2 TGTGCCAGCAGCTCGCAGACTAGCGGTTACAATGAGCAGTTCTTC CASSSQTSGYNEQFF
TRBJ1-5 many TRBD1 TRBV6-6 TGTGCCAGCAGTTACTCGACAGGGCGACAGCCCCAGCATTTT CASSYSTGRQPQHF
TRBJ2-2 few - TRBV29-1 TGCAGCGTTGAGATGGCGAACACCGGGGAGCTGTTTTTT CSVEMANTGELFF
TRBJ2-1 - TRBD1 TRBV24-1 TGTGCCACCAGTGATTTGTATGTCGAGGGACAGGGGATTCATGAGCAGTTCTTC CATSDLYVEGQGIHEQFF
TRBJ2-7 many TRBD1 TRBV7-2 TGTGCCAGCAGCTTAGATAGAGGTAGACAGGGAGCCTACGAGCAGTACTTC CASSLDRGRQGAYEQYF
TRBJ1-1 many TRBD1 TRBV10-2 TGCGCCAGCAGTGAGTCGGGACAGGGGAACACTGAAGCTTTCTTT CASSESGQGNTEAFF
TRBJ2-3 few TRBD2 TRBV2 TGTGCCAGCAGTGCGACTAGCGGGAGAGGTTTTGGTACGCAGTATTTT CASSATSGRGFGTQYF
TRBJ1-1 - TRBD1 TRBV27 TGTGCCAGCAGATTCAGGGGGCACACTGAAGCTTTCTTT CASRFRGHTEAFF
TRBJ1-1 - - TRBV11-2 TGTGCCAGCAGCTTAGTAGGACAGCAATTGAACACTGAAGCTTTCTTT CASSLVGQQLNTEAFF
TRBJ1-4 many - TRBV9 TGTGCCAGCAGCGTTGCCAGGGTAGGAGAAAAACTGTTTTTT CASSVARVGEKLFF
TRBJ2-7 - - TRBV20-1 TGCAGTGCTAGAGATCCGGACTCGAGGTCCCACGAGCAGTACTTC CSARDPDSRSHEQYF
TRBJ2-5 many - TRBV3-1 TGTGCCAGCAGCCAAGTCAGGGGGAGGGCTGGGACCCAGTACTTC CASSQVRGRAGTQYF
TRBJ1-4 - - TRBV4-1 TGCGCCAGCAGCCAATTCGGTGGGTCGGCAAATGAAAAACTGTTTTTT CASSQFGGSANEKLFF
TRBJ2-7 few - TRBV20-1 TGCAGTGCTAGAGATATTAAGGCCGCGCTAACCTACGAGCAGTACTTC CSARDIKAALTYEQYF
TRBJ2-7 many - TRBV27 TGTGCCAGCTGTCGGAATCAGGGATCGACCTACGAGCAGTACTTC CASCRNQGSTYEQYF
TRBJ2-6 few - TRBV3-1 TGTGCCAGCAGCCAAGCAGGATCTGGGGCCAACGTCCTGACTTTC CASSQAGSGANVLTF
TRBJ2-3 - - TRBV18 TGTGCCAGCTCACCATATGGGACAGATACGCAGTATTTT CASSPYGTDTQYF
TRBJ1-2 many - TRBV12-3/TRBV12-4 TGTGCCAGCAGCGACAAGGGGAGCGGCTACACCTTC CASSDKGSGYTF
TRBJ2-7 many - TRBV24-1 TGTGCCACCAGTGATTCCCTCGTATCATCCGACAGAAAAATCTACGAGCAGTACTTC CATSDSLVSSDRKIYEQYF